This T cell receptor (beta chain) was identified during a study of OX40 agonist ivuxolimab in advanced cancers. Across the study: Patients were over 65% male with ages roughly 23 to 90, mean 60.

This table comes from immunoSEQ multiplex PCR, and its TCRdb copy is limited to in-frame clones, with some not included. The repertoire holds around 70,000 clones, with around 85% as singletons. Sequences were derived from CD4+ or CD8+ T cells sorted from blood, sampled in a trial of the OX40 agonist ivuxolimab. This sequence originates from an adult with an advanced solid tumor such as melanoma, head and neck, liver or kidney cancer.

The CDR3 DNA sequence: TGTGCCAGCAGCCAAGAGTCAGACTTTGAAAAACTGTTTTTT. This codes for CASSQESDFEKLFF. The genes are TRBV4-2 and TRBJ1-4; D gene unclear. Deletions cut 0 bases from V and 7 bases from J, with 9 bases between. Germline V gene lookup returns CDR1 LGHNA and CDR2 YNFKEQ. The CDR3 spans 14 residues.